This T cell receptor beta chain stems from a study of blood T cell repertoires in COVID-19. The wider study: From T cells, B-cell-depleted T cells, or PBMCs came the material, which was cDNA or gDNA.

Sequencing used immunoSEQ multiplex PCR; TCRdb keeps in-frame clones, though not all of them. The table has 200,000 to 250,000 clones, around 86% seen once; the top ten hold approximately 2%. Only one count was recorded for this clone. Among Cohort 3 donors, those recovered had two negative PCRs, clearance, or symptom resolution. Trimming removed 7 bases from V and 2 bases from J, with 24 bases in between. The germline V gene encodes CDR1 SQVTM and CDR2 ANQGSEA. This CDR3 spans 16 amino acids. V gene TRBV29-1 combines with J gene TRBJ2-7; D possibly corresponds to TRBD1 (5 bases). The sequence came from a woman aged 45-65 years who had recovered from COVID-19. Source material: PBMCs or T cells enriched from blood (not recorded which). In nucleotides, the CDR3 is TGCAGCGCCCCGCCCCCACCCCAAGGGGCTACCTACGAGCAGTACTTC. The encoded protein is CSAPPPPQGATYEQYF.